This T cell receptor (beta chain) was sequenced in a study of T cell responses to AZD1222 COVID-19 vaccine. Broader study findings: White British people made up most donors, females outnumbered males, and clonal diversity was possibly underestimated.

Germline V gene lookup returns CDR1 SGHAT and CDR2 FQNNGV. CDR3 length: 15 residues. With 0 bases removed from V and 2 bases from J, the gap between germline ends came to 10 bases. In the case of this clone: Its antigen is as yet unknown.

Method: immunoSEQ multiplex PCR; TCRdb's copy keeps in-frame clones and lacks some. The sample consists of 90,000 to 150,000 clones, approximately 90% of them appearing once. The material was peripheral blood, obtained 28 days after the second AZD1222 dose. The chain combines TRBV11-2 with TRBJ2-5; weak D call: TRBD2 (5 bases). The TCR comes from an adult who received the AZD1222 COVID-19 vaccine. The CDR3 protein is CASSLEPGGQETQYF. The CDR3 coding sequence is TGTGCCAGCAGCTTAGAGCCAGGCGGGCAAGAGACCCAGTACTTC.